This T cell receptor beta chain came from a study of cytomegalovirus exposure and HLA in healthy donors. Trimming cost V 3 bases and J 6 bases; bases outside gene matches: 7. The germline CDR1 and CDR2 sequences are SGHTA and FQGTGA. The CDR3 runs 15 residues. Concerning this clone: Its cognate antigen is unknown.

60 Vbeta and 13 Jbeta primers were used in PCR. Using immunoSEQ multiplex PCR, the repertoire was profiled, and TCRdb retains in-frame clones only, with some absent. Of a few hundred thousand clones in the sample, about 80% were seen once. General observations from the study: Sequencing likely produced, as an artifact, a cluster of highly shared sequence variants.

V usage is TRBV7-3 and J usage is TRBJ2-1, with 8 bases that match TRBD2. The receptor was isolated from a girl under 10 years old in good health and CMV-seronegative. The sample consisted of PBMCs. CDR3 DNA sequence: TGTGCCAGCAGCTTGTTGGGGACTAGTGGCAATGAGCAGTTCTTC. As protein: CASSLLGTSGNEQFF.